These 5 T cell receptor beta chains came from one sample sequenced in a study of tumor-infiltrating lymphocytes in localized non-small cell lung cancer (dated by TCRdb to about 2021). Library construction relied on the immunoSEQ multiplex PCR assay. In its TCRdb copy, this immuneACCESS table keeps in-frame sequences only and misses some clones. Where compared with another copy, unresolved V genes explain less than half of these, and the others have no known cause. The sample table shows 6,000 or so clones, and roughly 70% are seen once. Around 15% of the sample is held by the ten biggest clonotypes. The specimen was uninvolved lung tissue not adjacent to the tumor. All receptors derive from a human donor with non-small cell lung cancer.

Here the CDR3 reads CASTFFSGSQDTQYF. CDR3 coding DNA: TGTGCCAGCACTTTCTTTAGCGGGAGCCAAGATACGCAGTATTTT. The chain is built from TRBV27 and TRBJ2-3; 9 bases align to TRBD2. Germline V CDR1 and CDR2: MNHEY, SMNVEV (reference sequence). The CDR3 sequence is 15 residues long. The trim removed 7 bases at V and 5 bases at J, leaving 10 bases unmatched.

The count of this clone is one. Other DNA sequences in the sample encode the same CDR3. This sequence joins TRBV7-2 and TRBJ2-2, with D maybe TRBD2 (5 bases). V lost 3 bases and J lost 1, with 6 bases in between. Per germline, CDR1 SGHTA and CDR2 FQGNSA. This CDR3 has 14 residues. CDR3 DNA: TGTGCCAGCAGCTTCGGAGGGAACACCGGGGAGCTGTTTTTT. This codes for CASSFGGNTGELFF.

The gene calls are TRBV9 and TRBJ2-1; no reliable D call. The V end lost 0 bases, the J end lost 2 bases, and 15 bases lay between the germline ends. This CDR3 region has 17 residues. The germline gives CDR1 SGDLS, CDR2 YYNGEE. CDR3 sequence reads: CASSVGPEGPPYNEQFF. The CDR3 DNA follows: TGTGCCAGCAGCGTAGGGCCGGAAGGCCCACCCTACAATGAGCAGTTCTTC.

V and J are TRBV11-3 and TRBJ2-5, with TRBD1 identical over 7 bases. The CDR3 is 15 residues long. Germline CDR1 is SGHNT and CDR2 is YENEEA. After removal of 2 bases from V and 1 base from J, the junction contained 4 bases not matched to a gene. Written as DNA, the CDR3 is TGTGCCAGCAGCTTACAAGGGGGCGGCCAAGAGACCCAGTACTTC. Its protein product is CASSLQGGGQETQYF.

This clone has more than one count but fewer than ten. CDR3 residues: CASSPEYQETQYF. The CDR3 region has the DNA TGTGCCAGCAGCCCCGAGTACCAAGAGACCCAGTACTTC. This sequence joins TRBV9 and TRBJ2-5; D is unresolved. The CDR3 length is 13 residues. The germline V and J ends were trimmed by 4 bases and 0 bases, with 7 bases remaining between them. Germline V CDR1 and CDR2: SGDLS, YYNGEE.